This is a list of T cell receptor beta chains from one sample in a study of response to subunit inactivated influenza vaccine. TCRdb independently ran MiXCR on the RT-PCR reads; one entry per CDR3 protein. The repertoire holds 530,000 or so distinct CDR3 sequences, with about an eighth as singletons. The sequenced sample was PBMCs from blood, obtained on the day of vaccination. These receptors all stem from a man over 45 who received an inactivated influenza vaccine. The CDR3 runs from the conserved cysteine through the conserved F or W. The D gene is left open where the match is weak. Expanded clones are given a class, and other clones once, few, many or no size at all.

CDR3 length: 16; D gene: .; V gene: TRBV15; J gene: TRBJ2-3; clone size: many; CDR3 protein: CATSRDNPQGGYTQYF; CDR3 DNA: TGTGCCACCAGCAGAGATAACCCCCAGGGAGGTTATACGCAGTATTTT
CDR3 length: 13; D gene: TRBD1; V gene: TRBV29-1; J gene: TRBJ2-5; clone size: many; CDR3 protein: CSVGGTGGETQYF; CDR3 DNA: TGCAGCGTGGGGGGGACAGGGGGAGAGACCCAGTACTTC
CDR3 length: 13; D gene: .; V gene: TRBV5-1; J gene: TRBJ2-2; clone size: many; CDR3 protein: CASSLVLSGELFF; CDR3 DNA: TGCGCCAGCAGCTTGGTGCTATCCGGGGAGCTGTTTTTT
CDR3 length: 14; D gene: TRBD1; V gene: TRBV10-3; J gene: TRBJ2-7; clone size: few; CDR3 protein: CAIRPDRGSYEQYF; CDR3 DNA: TGTGCCATCAGACCAGACAGGGGGTCCTACGAGCAGTACTTC
CDR3 length: 12; D gene: .; V gene: TRBV27; J gene: TRBJ2-3; clone size: .; CDR3 protein: CASSKFTDTQYF; CDR3 DNA: TGTGCCAGCAGTAAATTCACAGATACGCAGTATTTT
CDR3 length: 13; D gene: .; V gene: TRBV29-1; J gene: TRBJ2-5; clone size: few; CDR3 protein: CSVDQGGLETQYF; CDR3 DNA: TGCAGCGTCGACCAGGGGGGTCTGGAGACCCAGTACTTC
CDR3 length: 13; D gene: .; V gene: TRBV12-3/TRBV12-4; J gene: TRBJ1-4; clone size: many; CDR3 protein: CASSFLGNEKLFF; CDR3 DNA: TGTGCCAGCAGTTTCCTTGGGAATGAAAAACTGTTTTTT
CDR3 length: 18; D gene: TRBD2; V gene: TRBV12-3/TRBV12-4; J gene: TRBJ2-3; clone size: .; CDR3 protein: CASSAHSGTIGGSDTQYF; CDR3 DNA: TGTGCCAGCAGTGCACACTCCGGGACTATCGGGGGGTCAGATACGCAGTATTTT
CDR3 length: 13; D gene: .; V gene: TRBV3-1; J gene: TRBJ2-5; clone size: few; CDR3 protein: CASSQGRGETQYF; CDR3 DNA: TGTGCCAGCAGCCAAGGGAGGGGTGAGACCCAGTACTTC
CDR3 length: 14; D gene: TRBD1; V gene: TRBV20-1; J gene: TRBJ2-5; clone size: many; CDR3 protein: CSARKTGVGETQYF; CDR3 DNA: TGCAGTGCTAGAAAGACAGGGGTGGGAGAGACCCAGTACTTC
CDR3 length: 15; D gene: TRBD1; V gene: TRBV28; J gene: TRBJ1-2; clone size: few; CDR3 protein: CASSSGQGSFYGYTF; CDR3 DNA: TGTGCCAGCAGCTCGGGACAGGGTTCCTTCTATGGCTACACCTTC
CDR3 length: 15; D gene: .; V gene: TRBV7-2; J gene: TRBJ2-2; clone size: few; CDR3 protein: CASSTVTGATGELFF; CDR3 DNA: TGTGCCAGCTCCACCGTGACGGGAGCCACCGGGGAGCTGTTTTTT
CDR3 length: 14; D gene: TRBD1; V gene: TRBV6-1; J gene: TRBJ1-5; clone size: few; CDR3 protein: CATRGTGNGQPQHF; CDR3 DNA: TGTGCCACCAGGGGGACAGGGAACGGCCAGCCCCAGCATTTT
CDR3 length: 15; D gene: .; V gene: TRBV5-1; J gene: TRBJ1-1; clone size: few; CDR3 protein: CASSAMGQQSTEAFF; CDR3 DNA: TGCGCCAGCAGCGCAATGGGACAACAGTCCACTGAAGCTTTCTTT
CDR3 length: 12; D gene: TRBD1; V gene: TRBV10-3; J gene: TRBJ2-5; clone size: .; CDR3 protein: CAIRDREETQYF; CDR3 DNA: TGTGCCATCCGGGACAGGGAAGAGACCCAGTACTTC
CDR3 length: 16; D gene: TRBD2; V gene: TRBV4-3; J gene: TRBJ2-2; clone size: .; CDR3 protein: CASSPDSGRAAGELFF; CDR3 DNA: TGCGCCAGCAGCCCTGATAGCGGGAGGGCCGCCGGGGAGCTGTTTTTT
CDR3 length: 17; D gene: TRBD2; V gene: TRBV7-6; J gene: TRBJ2-2; clone size: .; CDR3 protein: CASSLAGTSGNNGELFF; CDR3 DNA: TGTGCCAGCAGCTTAGCTGGGACTAGCGGGAACAATGGGGAGCTGTTTTTT
CDR3 length: 16; D gene: .; V gene: TRBV5-1; J gene: TRBJ2-1; clone size: many; CDR3 protein: CASSLAPTSSYNEQFF; CDR3 DNA: TGCGCCAGCAGCTTGGCCCCTACTAGCTCCTACAATGAGCAGTTCTTC
CDR3 length: 13; D gene: .; V gene: TRBV18; J gene: TRBJ2-1; clone size: many; CDR3 protein: CASSPLRGHEQFF; CDR3 DNA: TGTGCCAGCTCGCCGTTGCGGGGCCATGAGCAGTTCTTC
CDR3 length: 16; D gene: .; V gene: TRBV7-2; J gene: TRBJ1-2; clone size: few; CDR3 protein: CASSLVSRLKRDGYTF; CDR3 DNA: TGTGCCAGCAGCTTAGTCTCGCGCCTGAAGAGGGATGGCTACACCTTC
CDR3 length: 15; D gene: .; V gene: TRBV7-9; J gene: TRBJ2-1; clone size: few; CDR3 protein: CASSLGVYAYNEQFF; CDR3 DNA: TGTGCCAGCAGCTTAGGGGTGTATGCCTACAATGAGCAGTTCTTC
CDR3 length: 15; D gene: .; V gene: TRBV9; J gene: TRBJ2-5; clone size: few; CDR3 protein: CASSVNWLGAETQYF; CDR3 DNA: TGTGCCAGCAGCGTAAATTGGCTAGGAGCAGAGACCCAGTACTTC
CDR3 length: 14; D gene: .; V gene: TRBV29-1; J gene: TRBJ2-1; clone size: few; CDR3 protein: CSVLQGFSYNEQFF; CDR3 DNA: TGCAGCGTCTTACAGGGCTTCTCCTACAATGAGCAGTTCTTC
CDR3 length: 20; D gene: TRBD2; V gene: TRBV9; J gene: TRBJ2-1; clone size: .; CDR3 protein: CASSPRPGLDSRAEFNEQFF; CDR3 DNA: TGTGCCAGCAGCCCGCGTCCGGGACTAGATTCTCGTGCGGAATTCAATGAGCAGTTCTTC
CDR3 length: 15; D gene: .; V gene: TRBV4-3; J gene: TRBJ1-6; clone size: few; CDR3 protein: CASSQEYRNNSPLHF; CDR3 DNA: TGCGCCAGCAGCCAAGAGTATCGTAATAATTCACCCCTCCACTTT
CDR3 length: 14; D gene: .; V gene: TRBV7-2; J gene: TRBJ1-1; clone size: many; CDR3 protein: CASEDIWVNTEAFF; CDR3 DNA: TGTGCCAGCGAAGACATTTGGGTGAACACTGAAGCTTTCTTT
CDR3 length: 13; D gene: .; V gene: TRBV5-6; J gene: TRBJ2-1; clone size: many; CDR3 protein: CASSYYRAGEQFF; CDR3 DNA: TGTGCCAGCAGCTATTACAGGGCAGGGGAGCAGTTCTTC
CDR3 length: 12; D gene: .; V gene: TRBV19; J gene: TRBJ2-2; clone size: .; CDR3 protein: CASSNSPGELFF; CDR3 DNA: TGTGCCAGTAGTAACTCCCCCGGGGAGCTGTTTTTT
CDR3 length: 16; D gene: TRBD2; V gene: TRBV7-2; J gene: TRBJ2-5; clone size: few; CDR3 protein: CASSLIAGSKGETQYF; CDR3 DNA: TGTGCCAGCAGCTTAATAGCGGGCTCCAAGGGGGAGACCCAGTACTTC
CDR3 length: 14; D gene: .; V gene: TRBV11-2; J gene: TRBJ2-3; clone size: few; CDR3 protein: CASKRGAGTDTQYF; CDR3 DNA: TGTGCCAGCAAAAGGGGGGCTGGCACAGATACGCAGTATTTT
CDR3 length: 15; D gene: .; V gene: TRBV10-1; J gene: TRBJ2-1; clone size: .; CDR3 protein: CASSGDGTTYNEQFF; CDR3 DNA: TGCGCCAGCAGTGGGGACGGGACAACCTACAATGAGCAGTTCTTC
CDR3 length: 12; D gene: .; V gene: TRBV29-1; J gene: TRBJ1-1; clone size: few; CDR3 protein: CSVVAMNTEAFF; CDR3 DNA: TGCAGCGTTGTGGCAATGAACACTGAAGCTTTCTTT
CDR3 length: 16; D gene: .; V gene: TRBV5-5; J gene: TRBJ2-1; clone size: few; CDR3 protein: CASSASGAQGVNEQFF; CDR3 DNA: TGTGCCAGCAGCGCCTCTGGGGCTCAGGGTGTCAATGAGCAGTTCTTC
CDR3 length: 15; D gene: TRBD2; V gene: TRBV6-2/TRBV6-3; J gene: TRBJ2-1; clone size: .; CDR3 protein: CASSSRGRAHNEQFF; CDR3 DNA: TGTGCCAGCAGTTCCCGCGGGAGGGCCCACAATGAGCAGTTCTTC
CDR3 length: 18; D gene: TRBD2; V gene: TRBV28; J gene: TRBJ2-3; clone size: few; CDR3 protein: CASSLVYQLAGVTDTQYF; CDR3 DNA: TGTGCCAGCAGTTTGGTGTATCAACTAGCGGGAGTAACAGATACGCAGTATTTT
CDR3 length: 14; D gene: .; V gene: TRBV7-2; J gene: TRBJ1-6; clone size: .; CDR3 protein: CASSNREIYSPLHF; CDR3 DNA: TGTGCCAGCAGCAACAGGGAAATTTATTCACCCCTCCACTTT
CDR3 length: 13; D gene: .; V gene: TRBV5-1; J gene: TRBJ2-1; clone size: .; CDR3 protein: CASSLRHPNEQFF; CDR3 DNA: TGCGCCAGCAGCTTGAGGCATCCCAATGAGCAGTTCTTC
CDR3 length: 15; D gene: .; V gene: TRBV15; J gene: TRBJ1-5; clone size: .; CDR3 protein: CATSRDRIQGRPQHF; CDR3 DNA: TGTGCCACCAGCAGAGACCGGATACAGGGCAGGCCCCAGCATTTT
CDR3 length: 15; D gene: .; V gene: TRBV7-6; J gene: TRBJ2-3; clone size: .; CDR3 protein: CASGLSGASTDTQYF; CDR3 DNA: TGTGCCAGCGGTTTAAGCGGAGCTAGCACAGATACGCAGTATTTT
CDR3 length: 15; D gene: .; V gene: TRBV4-3; J gene: TRBJ1-2; clone size: .; CDR3 protein: CASSPLTGLGPGYTF; CDR3 DNA: TGCGCCAGCAGCCCACTCACAGGCTTGGGCCCCGGCTACACCTTC
CDR3 length: 15; D gene: .; V gene: TRBV12-3/TRBV12-4; J gene: TRBJ2-2; clone size: many; CDR3 protein: CASSFGQVNTGELFF; CDR3 DNA: TGTGCCAGCAGTTTTGGGCAAGTTAACACCGGGGAGCTGTTTTTT
CDR3 length: 16; D gene: .; V gene: TRBV29-1; J gene: TRBJ2-5; clone size: many; CDR3 protein: CSVEVGRSGTQETQYF; CDR3 DNA: TGCAGCGTTGAAGTAGGCCGGTCTGGGACTCAAGAGACCCAGTACTTC
CDR3 length: 16; D gene: .; V gene: TRBV4-2; J gene: TRBJ2-5; clone size: .; CDR3 protein: CASSQETGAIQETQYF; CDR3 DNA: TGTGCCAGCAGCCAAGAGACGGGGGCGATCCAAGAGACCCAGTACTTC
CDR3 length: 15; D gene: .; V gene: TRBV7-2; J gene: TRBJ1-6; clone size: .; CDR3 protein: CASSLGGDTGSPLHF; CDR3 DNA: TGTGCCAGCAGCTTAGGGGGGGACACTGGTTCACCCCTCCACTTT
CDR3 length: 13; D gene: TRBD1; V gene: TRBV20-1; J gene: TRBJ1-2; clone size: .; CDR3 protein: CSASQGIGYGYTF; CDR3 DNA: TGCAGTGCTTCACAGGGGATTGGGTATGGCTACACCTTC
CDR3 length: 16; D gene: .; V gene: TRBV12-3/TRBV12-4; J gene: TRBJ2-3; clone size: many; CDR3 protein: CASSFGSTLSTDTQYF; CDR3 DNA: TGTGCCAGCAGTTTTGGTAGCACCCTCTCCACAGATACGCAGTATTTT
CDR3 length: 13; D gene: .; V gene: TRBV6-5; J gene: TRBJ2-1; clone size: .; CDR3 protein: CASSYSGEGEQFF; CDR3 DNA: TGTGCCAGCAGTTACTCGGGTGAGGGTGAGCAGTTCTTC
CDR3 length: 19; D gene: .; V gene: TRBV3-1; J gene: TRBJ2-6; clone size: .; CDR3 protein: CASSQVNSRGSSGANVLTF; CDR3 DNA: TGTGCCAGCAGCCAAGTGAATAGTAGGGGCTCTTCTGGGGCCAACGTCCTGACTTTC
CDR3 length: 13; D gene: .; V gene: TRBV6-2/TRBV6-3; J gene: TRBJ2-1; clone size: .; CDR3 protein: CASSRLGVNEQFF; CDR3 DNA: TGTGCCAGCAGCCGATTGGGGGTCAATGAGCAGTTCTTC
CDR3 length: 16; D gene: .; V gene: TRBV7-2; J gene: TRBJ2-6; clone size: .; CDR3 protein: CASSLAVGSGANVLTF; CDR3 DNA: TGTGCCAGCAGCTTAGCGGTGGGCTCTGGGGCCAACGTCCTGACTTTC
CDR3 length: 15; D gene: .; V gene: TRBV5-1; J gene: TRBJ2-1; clone size: few; CDR3 protein: CASSLAAGWNNEQFF; CDR3 DNA: TGCGCCAGCAGCTTGGCAGCGGGCTGGAACAATGAGCAGTTCTTC
CDR3 length: 14; D gene: .; V gene: TRBV5-6; J gene: TRBJ1-1; clone size: few; CDR3 protein: CASSLDISNPKAFF; CDR3 DNA: TGTGCCAGCAGCTTAGACATCTCAAACCCCAAAGCTTTCTTT
CDR3 length: 12; D gene: .; V gene: TRBV10-3; J gene: TRBJ2-7; clone size: few; CDR3 protein: CAISQPDSEQYF; CDR3 DNA: TGTGCCATCAGTCAACCGGACTCCGAGCAGTACTTC